The 30 T cell receptor beta chains reported below all come from one sample, sequenced in a study of cytomegalovirus exposure and HLA in healthy donors. Use of 60 Vbeta and 13 Jbeta primers characterized the PCR. Some clones are missing from TCRdb's copy, which holds only in-frame ones; the method was immunoSEQ multiplex PCR. The table records 100,000 to 150,000 clones, roughly 83% of them present only once. The sequenced material came from PBMCs. These receptors came from a man between 18 and 29 years old in good health and CMV-seropositive.

This chain joins TRBV5-4 and TRBJ2-3, with 8 positions matching TRBD2. CDR1 SGHNT and CDR2 YYREEE come from the germline V gene (reference sequence). V gave up 0 bases and J gave up 6 bases; unmatched junction bases: 3. The CDR3 sequence is 14 residues long. CDR3 region: CASSLVTSADTQYF. The CDR3, as DNA: TGTGCCAGCAGCTTGGTGACTAGCGCGGATACGCAGTATTTT.

The chain employs TRBV14 and TRBJ1-2; unclear D gene. Per the germline V gene, CDR1 is SGHDN and CDR2 is FVKESK. With 4 bases removed from V and 8 bases from J, the gap between germline ends came to 20 bases. The CDR3 totals 15 residues. CDR3 residues: CASSPRGNVRGGYTF. The CDR3 region has the DNA TGTGCCAGCAGCCCCAGAGGTAACGTCCGTGGAGGCTACACCTTC.

This clone was counted between two and nine times. The chain combines TRBV9 with TRBJ2-2, with a weak D call TRBD1 (6 bases). From germline, CDR1 is SGDLS and CDR2 YYNGEE. Trimming left V 7 bases short and J 2 bases short, with 15 bases between. This CDR3 has 15 amino acids. CDR3 loop: CASAFPGQNTGELFF. DNA for the CDR3: TGTGCCAGCGCTTTTCCGGGACAAAACACCGGGGAGCTGTTTTTT. The variable domain in full, completed from reference TRBV9 and TRBJ2-2, reads DSGVTQTPKHLITATGQRVTLRCSPRSGDLSVYWYQQSLDQGLQFLIQYYNGEERAKGNILERFSAQQFPDLHSELNLSSLELGDSALYFCASAFPGQNTGELFFGEGSRLTVL.

The gene calls are TRBV9 and TRBJ1-2; D gene ambiguous. Per germline, CDR1 SGDLS and CDR2 YYNGEE. The CDR3 runs 12 residues. Trimming took off 3 bases at V and 4 bases at J, with 7 bases between the two ends. CDR3 nucleotides: TGTGCCAGCAGCGCGACGGGCTATGGCTACACCTTC. It translates to CASSATGYGYTF.

The V call is TRBV14, the J call TRBJ2-2, with TRBD1 matching over 9 bases. Germline V lookup: CDR1 SGHDN, CDR2 FVKESK. The CDR3 extends over 15 amino acids. V shed 2 bases and J 5 bases; nucleotides not matched to a gene: 3. The CDR3 sequence is CASSQLTGGTGELFF. In nucleotides, the CDR3 is TGTGCCAGCAGCCAACTGACAGGGGGAACCGGGGAGCTGTTTTTT.

This chain's CDR3 is CASSVAGTGMNTEAFF. The CDR3 nucleotides read TGTGCCAGCAGCGTAGCCGGGACAGGGATGAACACTGAAGCTTTCTTT. The V and J genes are TRBV9 and TRBJ1-1; 9 nucleotides line up with TRBD1. J gave up 0 bases and V 0 bases, and 3 bases lay outside the gene matches. Germline V gene data show CDR1 as SGDLS and CDR2 as YYNGEE. The CDR3 covers 16 residues.

The CDR3 spells CASSSSNEKLFF. The CDR3 DNA sequence: TGTGCCAGCAGCTCCTCGAATGAAAAACTGTTTTTT. The V gene is TRBV7-6, the J gene TRBJ1-4; D is ambiguous. The CDR3 loop spans 12 amino acids. The V and J ends lost 4 bases and 5 bases respectively, with 5 bases between them. Germline assignment: CDR1 SGHVS and CDR2 FNYEAQ. The full variable domain, rest sourced from reference TRBV7-6 and TRBJ1-4, is GAGVSQSPRYKVTKRGQDVALRCDPISGHVSLYWYRQALGQGPEFLTYFNYEAQQDKSGLPNDRFSAERPEGSISTLTIQRTEQRDSAMYRCASSSSNEKLFFGSGTQLSVL.

The genes are TRBV11-2 and TRBJ2-3; TRBD1 might be the D (5 bases). With 3 bases removed from V and 3 bases from J, the gap between germline ends came to 10 bases. Per germline, CDR1 SGHAT and CDR2 FQNNGV. The CDR3 spans 14 residues. The CDR3 here is CASSFQGQTDTQYF. The CDR3 nucleotides read TGTGCCAGCAGCTTCCAGGGCCAGACAGATACGCAGTATTTT. The full variable domain, completed using reference TRBV11-2 and TRBJ2-3, is EAGVAQSPRYKIIEKRQSVAFWCNPISGHATLYWYQQILGQGPKLLIQFQNNGVVDDSQLPKDRFSAERLKGVDSTLKIQPAKLEDSAVYLCASSFQGQTDTQYFGPGTRLTVL.

The gene calls are TRBV6-5 and TRBJ2-1, with 13 nucleotides matching TRBD2. The CDR3 runs 14 residues. Unmatched junction bases numbered 5, after V lost 8 bases and J lost 7 bases. CDR1 MNHEY and CDR2 SVGAGI come from the germline V gene. DNA of the CDR3: TGTGCCAGCGGGACTAGCGGGGCTTTTAATGAGCAGTTCTTC. It yields the protein CASGTSGAFNEQFF.

The CDR3 region is CASSTYRRVETQYF. Written as DNA, the CDR3 is TGTGCCAGCAGTACGTATAGGAGGGTAGAGACCCAGTACTTC. The gene calls are TRBV6-5 and TRBJ2-5, with D maybe TRBD2 (6 bases). Germline V lookup: CDR1 MNHEY, CDR2 SVGAGI. The CDR3 spans 14 residues. Trimming took 5 bases from V and 4 from J, leaving 14 bases between them.

V is TRBV19 and J is TRBJ1-6; no clear D gene. From germline, CDR1 is LNHDA and CDR2 SQIVND (reference sequence). The V end lost 1 base, the J end lost 8 bases, and 6 bases lay between the germline ends. CDR3 length: 13 amino acids. CDR3 in DNA: TGTGCCAGTAGTATAGTTCCAGATTCACCCCTCCACTTT. Its protein is CASSIVPDSPLHF.

The J gene is TRBJ1-1, the V gene TRBV6-5, with D maybe TRBD1 (6 bases). The V end was cut by 6 bases, the J end by 5 bases, with 16 bases between. The germline V gene encodes CDR1 MNHEY and CDR2 SVGAGI. The length of the CDR3 is 14 residues. The CDR3 here is CASSDTGRWTEAFF. The CDR3 region has the DNA TGTGCCAGCAGCGACACAGGGCGATGGACTGAAGCTTTCTTT.

This clone has only one observation. The chain is built from TRBV2 and TRBJ2-3; TRBD2 agrees at 14 bases. Germline V gene sequence: CDR1 SNHLY, CDR2 FYNNEI. The J segment lost 4 bases and the V segment lost 4 bases, leaving 7 bases of the junction unmatched. This CDR3 has 17 residues. CDR3: CASSVGRGLAGADTQYF. Written as DNA, the CDR3 is TGTGCCAGCAGTGTAGGAAGGGGACTAGCGGGGGCAGATACGCAGTATTTT. Full variable domain (outside the CDR3, taken from reference TRBV2 and TRBJ2-3): EPEVTQTPSHQVTQMGQEVILRCVPISNHLYFYWYRQILGQKVEFLVSFYNNEISEKSEIFDDQFSVERPDGSNFTLKIRSTKLEDSAMYFCASSVGRGLAGADTQYFGPGTRLTVL.

The chain uses TRBV6-5 and TRBJ2-3; 7 nucleotides agree with TRBD1. J gave up 3 bases and V 6 bases, and 6 bases lay outside the gene matches. The CDR3 consists of 14 residues. Germline V gives CDR1 MNHEY, CDR2 SVGAGI. CDR3 in amino acids: CASRSDRVTDTQYF. Written as DNA, the CDR3 is TGTGCCAGCAGAAGCGACAGGGTGACAGATACGCAGTATTTT.

CDR3 coding DNA: TGTGCCAGCGGGGACAGGGGACAATTTCCCGGGGAGCTGTTTTTT. Amino acid sequence: CASGDRGQFPGELFF. The genes are TRBV6-1 and TRBJ2-2; 10 bases are shared with TRBD1. Germline V gene sequence: CDR1 MNHNS, CDR2 SASEGT. Unmatched junction bases numbered 9, after V lost 8 bases and J lost 6 bases. CDR3 size: 15 residues.

V and J are TRBV11-2 and TRBJ2-1; TRBD2 aligns across 8 bases. CDR1 and CDR2 from the germline V gene are SGHAT and FQNNGV. This CDR3 region has 14 residues. V lost 1 base, J lost 10 bases, and 6 bases stayed unmatched. In nucleotides, the CDR3 is TGTGCCAGCAGCTTAGTGCGGGGGGAAGGGGAGCAGTTCTTC. Amino acids: CASSLVRGEGEQFF.

The chain is built from TRBV18 and TRBJ2-3, with no clear D. The CDR3 spans 17 residues. The germline V gene has CDR1 KGHSH and CDR2 LQKENI. Trimming removed 1 base at V and 1 base at J, with 15 bases between. DNA for the CDR3: TGTGCCAGCTCACCACGATCCCAGGTCGATGGCACAGATACGCAGTATTTT. Its protein product is CASSPRSQVDGTDTQYF.

This clone was seen a handful of times. V is TRBV7-3 and J is TRBJ1-1, with D uncertain. CDR1 is SGHTA, CDR2 FQGTGA, per germline. V gave up 3 bases and J gave up 2 bases, with 7 bases separating them. The length of the CDR3 is 13 residues. DNA for the CDR3: TGTGCCAGCAGCTTCAACGGTAACACTGAAGCTTTCTTT. Translating gives CASSFNGNTEAFF.

This clone appeared once. The chain couples TRBV25-1 to TRBJ1-1; D may be TRBD1 (5 bases). Trimming took off 7 bases at V and 1 base at J, with 10 bases between the two ends. Germline V gives CDR1 MGHDK, CDR2 SYGVNS. The length of the CDR3 is 13 residues. Here the CDR3 reads CASNRGTNTEAFF. In nucleotides, the CDR3 is TGTGCCAGCAATAGGGGAACGAACACTGAAGCTTTCTTT.

This clone has a single count. The rearrangement links TRBV30 to TRBJ2-4; TRBD1 is a possible D gene (8 bases). From germline, CDR1 is GTSNPN and CDR2 SVGIG (reference sequence). This CDR3 spans 12 amino acids. V gave up 5 bases and J gave up 7 bases, with 12 bases separating them. The CDR3 coding sequence is TGTGCCTGGGAACAGGGGGGGAACATTCAGTACTTC. Its protein product is CAWEQGGNIQYF.

The rearrangement joins TRBV5-4 to TRBJ1-3; D is possibly TRBD1 (5 bases). V dropped 1 base and J dropped 0 bases, with 8 bases sitting between them. Germline V CDR1 and CDR2: SGHNT, YYREEE (reference sequence). The CDR3 has 15 residues. The CDR3 DNA is TGTGCCAGCAGCTTGTCCGGACACTCTGGAAACACCATATATTTT. Translation: CASSLSGHSGNTIYF. The full variable domain, with the rest looked up from reference TRBV5-4 and TRBJ1-3, is ETGVTQSPTHLIKTRGQQVTLRCSSQSGHNTVSWYQQALGQGPQFIFQYYREEENGRGNFPPRFSGLQFPNYSSELNVNALELDDSALYLCASSLSGHSGNTIYFGEGSWLTVV.

The rearrangement links TRBV7-8 to TRBJ2-7; 8 nucleotides align to TRBD2. Per the germline V gene, CDR1 is SGHVS and CDR2 is FQNEAQ. The CDR3 runs to 13 residues. V shed 0 bases, J shed 7 bases, and the junction held 2 bases outside the gene matches. The CDR3 DNA reads as TGTGCCAGCAGCTTAGCCCCGGGAGGGGAGCAGTACTTC. Its protein is CASSLAPGGEQYF.

The genes are TRBV27 and TRBJ2-3, with no clear D. The CDR3 has 12 amino acids. The V gene lost 5 bases and the J gene lost 8 bases, with 11 bases spanning the gap. The germline gives CDR1 MNHEY, CDR2 SMNVEV (reference sequence). The CDR3 here is CASSNTTITQYF. The CDR3 nucleotides are TGTGCCAGCAGTAACACTACAATTACGCAGTATTTT.

The rearrangement joins TRBV5-6 to TRBJ1-1; D gene ambiguous. This CDR3 region has 14 residues. The V gene's germline CDR1 is SGHDT and CDR2 YYEEEE. Trimming pared 4 bases from V and 5 bases from J, leaving 15 bases between. This CDR3 is CASSPGSLVTEAFF. In nucleotides, the CDR3 is TGTGCCAGCAGCCCCGGGTCTTTGGTTACTGAAGCTTTCTTT.

V usage is TRBV9 and J usage is TRBJ2-2, with D possibly matching TRBD2 (6 bases). The V gene lost 4 bases and the J gene lost 2 bases, with 12 bases spanning the gap. Looked up from germline, CDR1 is SGDLS and CDR2 is YYNGEE. The CDR3 contains 15 residues. CDR3: CASSIGTSNTGELFF. CDR3 bases: TGTGCCAGCAGCATAGGGACTTCCAACACCGGGGAGCTGTTTTTT.

The chain employs TRBV7-2 and TRBJ1-6; possible D gene TRBD1, 6 bases. CDR3 size: 13 residues. V gave up 5 bases and J gave up 10 bases, with 12 bases separating them. Germline V CDR1 and CDR2: SGHTA, FQGNSA. The CDR3 here is CASSQDSWSPLHF. DNA for the CDR3: TGTGCCAGCAGCCAGGACAGTTGGTCACCCCTCCACTTT.

This chain connects TRBV7-2 to TRBJ2-7; TRBD2 matches 9 bases. Germline V lookup: CDR1 SGHTA, CDR2 FQGNSA. Trimming cost V 4 bases and J 3 bases; bases outside gene matches: 7. The CDR3 spans 15 residues. The CDR3 region has the DNA TGTGCCAGCAGCTACAGCGGGACTAGCAGCTACGAGCAGTACTTC. Translating it yields CASSYSGTSSYEQYF.

This chain links TRBV7-3 with TRBJ2-2; a weak D match, TRBD2 (6 bases). Trimming shortened V by 2 bases and J by 5 bases, and 12 bases separated the two germline ends. The germline gives CDR1 SGHTA, CDR2 FQGTGA. The CDR3 spans 15 residues. The CDR3 sequence: CASSLGVGRTGELFF. The CDR3 DNA is TGTGCCAGCAGCTTAGGGGTAGGGAGGACCGGGGAGCTGTTTTTT.

This clone has a single count. The chain couples TRBV20-1 to TRBJ2-1; no reliable D call. The V end was cut by 6 bases, the J end by 8 bases, with 11 bases between. The CDR3 contains 11 residues. Per the germline V gene, CDR1 is DFQATT and CDR2 is SNEGSKA (reference sequence). CDR3 loop: CSAPLLDEQFF. The DNA of the CDR3 is TGCAGTGCCCCGCTATTGGATGAGCAGTTCTTC.

This clone appeared many times. The chain recombines TRBV5-1 with TRBJ2-2; D ambiguous. This CDR3 region has 13 residues. V lost 2 bases and J lost 4, with 6 bases in between. Germline V gene data show CDR1 as SGHRS and CDR2 as YFSETQ. The CDR3 bases are TGCGCCAGCAGCTTCTGGGCCACCGGGGAGCTGTTTTTT. This encodes CASSFWATGELFF.